The 26 T cell receptor beta chains listed next were all sequenced from one sample in a study of T cell responses to AZD1222 COVID-19 vaccine. This table comes from immunoSEQ multiplex PCR, and its TCRdb copy is limited to in-frame clones, with some not included. In the table there are 150,000 or so clones, 70% to 90% of which are singletons. Material: peripheral blood, obtained on day 0 of AZD1222 vaccination. The receptors come from an adult in good health.

The chain combines TRBV28 with TRBJ1-3, with 9 nucleotides matching TRBD1. CDR1 and CDR2 from the germline V gene are MDHEN and SYDVKM. Trimming cost V 6 bases and J 4 bases; bases outside gene matches: 7. This CDR3 spans 15 amino acids. The CDR3 coding sequence is TGTGCCAGCAGGACACAGGGGGCTGGCGGAAACACCATATATTTT. Its translation is CASRTQGAGGNTIYF.

The table lists this clone with a few counts. This chain joins TRBV15 and TRBJ1-5, with D perhaps matching TRBD1 (6 bases). CDR1 is LNHNV, CDR2 YYDKDF, per germline (reference sequence). Trimming shortened V by 8 bases and J by 4 bases, and 18 bases separated the two germline ends. The CDR3 covers 15 residues. The CDR3 spells CATRTGPGLNQPQHF. The CDR3 region has the DNA TGTGCCACCCGAACAGGGCCCGGGCTTAATCAGCCCCAGCATTTT.

V and J are TRBV11-3 and TRBJ2-3; a possible D gene is TRBD1 (6 bases). Trimming took off 6 bases at V and 2 bases at J, with 12 bases between the two ends. The CDR3 length is 14 residues. Germline CDR1 reads SGHNT; CDR2 reads YENEEA. CDR3 coding DNA: TGTGCCAGCAGTCAGGGGTGGGACACAGATACGCAGTATTTT. This sequence encodes CASSQGWDTDTQYF.

This rearrangement joins TRBV5-1 to TRBJ2-2; D is unclear. Between the trimmed V and J ends, which lost 2 bases and 5 bases, there was a span of 10 bases. This CDR3 contains 14 residues. Looked up from germline, CDR1 is SGHRS and CDR2 is YFSETQ. CDR3 nucleotide sequence: TGCGCCAGCAGCTTAGACCCGGAGACCGGGGAGCTGTTTTTT. Its translation is CASSLDPETGELFF.

This clone was picked up one time. J is TRBJ2-2 and V is TRBV5-6; D unclear. CDR1 and CDR2 from the germline V gene are SGHDT and YYEEEE. V was clipped by 2 bases and J by 4 bases, with 12 bases between them. The CDR3 extends over 15 amino acids. The CDR3 loop is CASSFGPSPTGELFF. CDR3 nucleotide sequence: TGTGCCAGCAGCTTCGGACCCTCCCCCACCGGGGAGCTGTTTTTT.

This clone has at least ten counts. The chain has TRBV27 and TRBJ2-2; 7 nucleotides line up with TRBD2. This CDR3 has 15 residues. Germline CDR1 and CDR2: MNHEY and SMNVEV (reference sequence). V lost 2 bases and J lost 7; bases outside the gene matches: 7. The CDR3: CASSLVGEGGGELFF. The CDR3 DNA follows: TGTGCCAGCAGTTTAGTAGGGGAGGGCGGCGGGGAGCTGTTTTTT.

The chain uses TRBV6-5 and TRBJ1-6; unclear D gene. The germline gives CDR1 MNHEY, CDR2 SVGAGI. Trimming pared 7 bases from V and 7 bases from J, leaving 17 bases between. This CDR3 contains 15 residues. The CDR3 nucleotides read TGTGCCAGCACCCCAATTGCTCTTGCGAATTCACCCCTCCACTTT. Translating gives CASTPIALANSPLHF.

The chain carries TRBV7-8 and TRBJ1-1; D is ambiguous. The germline gives CDR1 SGHVS, CDR2 FQNEAQ. Trimming stripped 3 bases from V and 2 bases from J, with 16 bases between. This CDR3 contains 16 residues. The CDR3 nucleotides read TGTGCCAGCAGCTTGATGGCCCGTGAGGCCAACACTGAAGCTTTCTTT. Translated, it gives CASSLMAREANTEAFF.

The rearrangement joins TRBV28 to TRBJ2-7; 7 bases line up with TRBD2. Trimming cost V 6 bases and J 2 bases; bases outside gene matches: 4. The CDR3 totals 13 residues. CDR1 is MDHEN and CDR2 is SYDVKM in the germline V gene. The CDR3 DNA reads TGTGCCAGCAGCCGCAGCGGGGCCTACGAGCAGTACGTC. Its translation: CASSRSGAYEQYV.

The V gene is TRBV7-9, the J gene TRBJ2-3, with D possibly TRBD1 on 7 matching bases. The V gene's germline CDR1 is SEHNR and CDR2 FQNEAQ (reference sequence). Trimming took 8 bases from V and 4 from J, leaving 22 bases between them. CDR3 length: 16 amino acids. In DNA, the CDR3 is TGTGCCAGCTGCGGGTTGGGGGCAGGGGGGCCAGATACGCAGTATTTT. This sequence encodes CASCGLGAGGPDTQYF.

The chain's CDR3 is CASSQGEFGYTF. Written as DNA, the CDR3 is TGCGCCAGCAGCCAAGGGGAGTTTGGCTACACCTTC. The chain links TRBV4-1 to TRBJ1-2, with unresolved D. Germline-derived CDR1 and CDR2 are MGHRA and YSYEKL. With 1 base removed from V and 7 bases from J, the gap between germline ends came to 7 bases. This CDR3 spans 12 amino acids.

This chain links TRBV6-4 with TRBJ2-1, with a possible D match to TRBD2 (6 bases). Germline assignment: CDR1 MRHNA and CDR2 SNTAGT. The CDR3 has 13 residues. V was clipped by 3 bases and J by 12 bases, with 15 bases between them. The CDR3: CASSEERVGRQFF. CDR3 bases: TGTGCCAGCAGTGAAGAGCGGGTAGGCAGGCAGTTCTTC.

The V and J genes are TRBV7-8 and TRBJ2-1; the match to TRBD2 covers 11 bases. The length of the CDR3 is 15 residues. Per the germline V gene, CDR1 is SGHVS and CDR2 is FQNEAQ. J lost 7 bases, V lost 1 base, and 3 bases had no gene match. The CDR3, as DNA: TGTGCCAGCAGCTTAGTTCTAGCGGGAGGTAATGAGCAGTTCTTC. Its protein product is CASSLVLAGGNEQFF.

With respect to this clone: Other DNA variants within this sample encode the same CDR3. The chain links TRBV7-9 to TRBJ2-3; 9 bases align to TRBD2. Germline CDR1 and CDR2: SEHNR and FQNEAQ (reference sequence). This CDR3 contains 15 residues. Trimming took 5 bases from V and 3 from J; bases not matched to a gene: 6. CDR3 residues: CASSISGSDTDTQYF. The CDR3 region has the DNA TGTGCCAGCAGCATTAGCGGGAGTGATACAGATACGCAGTATTTT.

V and J are TRBV13 and TRBJ1-6; TRBD1 matches at 7 bases. With V trimmed by 10 bases and J by 9 bases, 21 bases remained unmatched. From germline, CDR1 is PRHDT and CDR2 FYEKMQ (reference sequence). This CDR3 comprises 17 residues. The CDR3 DNA is TGTGCCACCCTACCCAATCTACTACAGGGGTCTGGTTCACCCCTCCACTTT. Amino acid sequence: CATLPNLLQGSGSPLHF.

The V and J genes are TRBV5-1 and TRBJ2-5; perhaps TRBD2 as D (6 bases). Trimming left V 8 bases short and J 4 bases short, with 18 bases between. The CDR3 has 14 residues. Germline V gene data show CDR1 as SGHRS and CDR2 as YFSETQ. The CDR3 coding sequence is TGCGCCAGTTCCCTATCCGGGAGTGTAGAGACCCAGTACTTC. Translating gives CASSLSGSVETQYF.

The rearrangement uses TRBV5-8 and TRBJ2-5; 11 bases are a match to TRBD2. Germline V lookup: CDR1 SGHTS, CDR2 YDEGEE. CDR3 size: 18 residues. With V trimmed by 0 bases and J by 3 bases, 10 bases remained unmatched. The CDR3 loop is CASSLVLPGLAEKETQYF. CDR3 sequence (DNA): TGTGCCAGCAGCTTGGTTCTGCCGGGACTAGCGGAAAAAGAGACCCAGTACTTC.

The CDR3 DNA reads TGTGCCAGCGAGGACAGGTCTAATGAAAAACTGTTTTTT. This translates into CASEDRSNEKLFF. The V gene is TRBV6-5, the J gene TRBJ1-4; 7 nucleotides agree with TRBD1. The V gene's germline CDR1 is MNHEY and CDR2 SVGAGI. The CDR3 totals 13 residues. Trimming removed 8 bases from V and 3 bases from J; junction bases left unmatched: 3.

V usage is TRBV6-6 and J usage is TRBJ2-2, with TRBD1 matching 10 bases. The germline V gene encodes CDR1 MNHNY and CDR2 SVGAGI (reference sequence). After removal of 5 bases from V and 4 bases from J, the junction contained 19 bases not matched to a gene. This CDR3 has 20 amino acids. For the CDR3, the DNA is TGTGCCAGCAGTCCGTTCCCCCCGACAGGGGGCTCGTTGGGCACCGGGGAGCTGTTTTTT. This translates into CASSPFPPTGGSLGTGELFF.

The chain combines TRBV29-1 with TRBJ2-5; 8 bases match TRBD1. The CDR3 extends over 15 amino acids. From germline, CDR1 is SQVTM and CDR2 ANQGSEA. J lost 0 bases, V lost 7 bases, and 10 bases had no gene match. The DNA for the CDR3 is TGCAGCGCACAAAAGACAGGGGATTACCAAGAGACCCAGTACTTC. Protein sequence: CSAQKTGDYQETQYF. The full variable domain, with the rest looked up from reference TRBV29-1 and TRBJ2-5, is SAVISQKPSRDICQRGTSLTIQCQVDSQVTMMFWYRQQPGQSLTLIATANQGSEATYESGFVIDKFPISRPNLTFSTLTVSNMSPEDSSIYLCSAQKTGDYQETQYFGPGTRLLVL.

CDR3 residues: CATLRAVSAQPQHF. CDR3 coding DNA: TGTGCCACCCTACGCGCGGTGTCAGCCCAGCCCCAGCATTTT. The rearrangement links TRBV28 to TRBJ1-5; D ambiguous. CDR1 is MDHEN and CDR2 is SYDVKM in the germline V gene. The CDR3 loop spans 14 amino acids. With 10 bases removed from V and 7 bases from J, the gap between germline ends came to 20 bases.

CDR3 protein: CASSLGSGVYNEQFF. The CDR3 bases are TGCGCCAGCAGCTTGGGATCGGGCGTATACAATGAGCAGTTCTTC. The chain employs TRBV5-1 and TRBJ2-1, with unresolved D. This CDR3 has 15 residues. The germline V and J ends were trimmed by 0 bases and 4 bases, with 11 bases remaining between them. Germline V gene sequence: CDR1 SGHRS, CDR2 YFSETQ.

The chain carries TRBV6-6 and TRBJ2-1; the match to TRBD2 covers 9 bases. This CDR3 contains 16 residues. J gave up 5 bases and V 2 bases, and 7 bases lay outside the gene matches. Germline CDR1 MNHNY, CDR2 SVGAGI (reference sequence). The CDR3 loop reads CASSYPRSGGNNEQFF. The CDR3 DNA follows: TGTGCCAGCAGTTACCCCCGGAGCGGGGGGAACAATGAGCAGTTCTTC.

This clone was found a few times. This chain uses TRBV7-9 with TRBJ2-2; D is possibly TRBD2 (6 bases). This CDR3 has 15 residues. Germline lookup yields CDR1 SEHNR and CDR2 FQNEAQ (reference sequence). Trimming cost V 5 bases and J 5 bases, with 15 bases left between them. In DNA, the CDR3 is TGTGCCAGCAGCCCCCGGGGGAGGTTAACCGGGGAGCTGTTTTTT. As protein: CASSPRGRLTGELFF.

The chain is built from TRBV21-1 and TRBJ1-1; the D call in the table, TRBD1, was not verified against the DNA. TRBV21-1 is designated a pseudogene. This CDR3 has 11 amino acids. CDR3 protein: CASQGNTEAFF. In DNA, the CDR3 is TGTGCCAGCCAGGGGAACACTGAAGCTTTCTTT.

This clone was counted only a few times. The V and J genes are TRBV6-2 or TRBV6-3 and TRBJ1-2, with D unclear. CDR3 length equals 14 residues. Trimming removed 1 base at V and 8 bases at J, with 14 bases between. CDR1 is MNHEY, CDR2 SVGEGT, per germline. The CDR3 coding sequence is TGTGCCAGCAGTTACTACACCCCGCCGGGCGGCTACACCTTC. It translates to CASSYYTPPGGYTF.